This T cell receptor beta chain was recovered during a study of CD8 T cells in ankylosing spondylitis. Notes on the study in general: Reportedly, matched ankylosing spondylitis synovial fluid was significantly enriched for disease-linked clones.

The sample holds many counts of this clonotype. Its matching antigen is unknown. One entry per CDR3 protein, called by TCRdb with MiXCR from the 5' RACE reads. The data hold under 300,000 distinct CDR3 sequences, with about 10% observed a single time. V lost 0 bases to trimming and J lost 6 bases; unmatched junction nucleotides: 4. This CDR3 region has 16 residues. Germline assignment: CDR1 SGHDT and CDR2 YYEEEE. The rearrangement links TRBV5-6 to TRBJ2-1; 12 nucleotides agree with TRBD2. The sample comprised blood, either unsorted or a sorted T cell fraction (not recorded which). This clonotype originated in a male donor with ankylosing spondylitis or in good health (not recorded which). The DNA for the CDR3 is TGTGCCAGCAGCTTGGCCGCTAGCGGGAGGGCCAATGAGCAGTTCTTC. This encodes CASSLAASGRANEQFF.